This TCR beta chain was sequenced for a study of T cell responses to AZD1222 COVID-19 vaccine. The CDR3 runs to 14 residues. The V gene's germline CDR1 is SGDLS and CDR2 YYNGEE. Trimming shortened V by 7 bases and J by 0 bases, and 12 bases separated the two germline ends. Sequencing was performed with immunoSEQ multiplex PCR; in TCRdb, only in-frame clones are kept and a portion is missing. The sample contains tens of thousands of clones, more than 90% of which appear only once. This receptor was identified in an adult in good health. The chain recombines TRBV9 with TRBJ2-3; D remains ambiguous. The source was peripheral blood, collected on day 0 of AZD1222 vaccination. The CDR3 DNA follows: TGTGCCAGCGGGTCCGGACGGAGCACAGATACGCAGTATTTT. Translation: CASGSGRSTDTQYF.